The T cell receptor (beta chain) under discussion was sequenced for a study of blood T cell repertoires in COVID-19. Study background: Donors in the United States, Italy and Spain gave samples during acute or convalescent COVID-19.

CDR1 is MRHNA and CDR2 is SNTAGT in the germline V gene. The CDR3 totals 13 residues. Trimming removed 2 bases from V and 10 bases from J, with 9 bases in between. Clinical histories supplied by participants themselves formed the basis of cohort assignment. Each recovered donor of Cohort 3 presented with two negative PCRs, clearance, or symptom resolution. Only in-frame clones appear in the TCRdb table, and some are missing; sequencing was by immunoSEQ multiplex PCR. The profile covers 490,000 or so clones, with 80% to 90% appearing a single time and roughly 8.5% taken by the ten largest. Specimen: PBMCs or T cells enriched from blood (not recorded which). The TCR sequence derives from a woman aged 60-75 years who had recovered from COVID-19. This chain connects TRBV6-4 to TRBJ1-6; D remains unclear. CDR3 DNA: TGTGCCAGCAGTGACGTAGCCGGGTCACCCCTCCACTTT. This gives the protein CASSDVAGSPLHF.